This is a list of T cell receptor beta chains from one sample in a study of cytomegalovirus exposure and HLA in healthy donors. Using immunoSEQ multiplex PCR, the repertoire was profiled, and TCRdb retains in-frame clones only, with some absent. Of about 150,000 clones listed, approximately 94% are singletons. Sequencing was performed on PBMCs. These receptors originate from a man between 18 and 29 years old in good health and CMV-seropositive. Both conserved end residues are trimmed from each CDR3.

CDR3: ASSLCPCGRGETRYSGANVLT; length: 21; V: TRBV27
CDR3: ASSVGGQGPQETQY; length: 14; V: TRBV9
CDR3: ASSIGLQGTYEQY; length: 13; V: TRBV19
CDR3: ASSSGSGANVLT; length: 12; V: TRBV6-5
CDR3: ASSGEGNQPQH; length: 11; V: TRBV2
CDR3: ASSVQVNTEAF; length: 11; V: TRBV2
CDR3: AISRDRETEAF; length: 11; V: TRBV10-3
CDR3: ASSLLAGPNNEQF; length: 13; V: TRBV11-1
CDR3: AISEGVADTQY; length: 11; V: TRBV10-3
CDR3: ASAENTGELF; length: 10; V: TRBV6-5
CDR3: ASSLGLAGEQY; length: 11; V: TRBV7-2
CDR3: ASSYGTSGSYNEQF; length: 14; V: TRBV5-1
CDR3: ASSLWRGGYNSPLH; length: 14; V: TRBV27
CDR3: ASSSPTGTTGELF; length: 13; V: TRBV5-4